This T cell receptor beta chain was captured by sequencing in a study of T cells after yellow fever vaccination. Using its own MiXCR run on the 5' RACE reads, TCRdb lists one record per CDR3 protein. The sample consists of about 330,000 distinct CDR3 sequences, roughly 8.4% of them appearing once. The V end lost 0 bases, the J end lost 1 base, and 10 bases lay between the germline ends. The CDR3 spans 17 residues. Germline values: CDR1 LGHDT, CDR2 YNNKEL (reference sequence). The specimen was PBMCs, collected about 49 days after the first yellow fever vaccination. The chain has TRBV3-1 and TRBJ2-6; no firm D call. This clonotype was sampled from a man between 18 and 29 years old who received the YFV17D yellow fever vaccine. DNA of the CDR3: TGTGCCAGCAGCCAAGAAGGCAGTCTTTCTGGGGCCAACGTCCTGACTTTC. It translates to CASSQEGSLSGANVLTF.